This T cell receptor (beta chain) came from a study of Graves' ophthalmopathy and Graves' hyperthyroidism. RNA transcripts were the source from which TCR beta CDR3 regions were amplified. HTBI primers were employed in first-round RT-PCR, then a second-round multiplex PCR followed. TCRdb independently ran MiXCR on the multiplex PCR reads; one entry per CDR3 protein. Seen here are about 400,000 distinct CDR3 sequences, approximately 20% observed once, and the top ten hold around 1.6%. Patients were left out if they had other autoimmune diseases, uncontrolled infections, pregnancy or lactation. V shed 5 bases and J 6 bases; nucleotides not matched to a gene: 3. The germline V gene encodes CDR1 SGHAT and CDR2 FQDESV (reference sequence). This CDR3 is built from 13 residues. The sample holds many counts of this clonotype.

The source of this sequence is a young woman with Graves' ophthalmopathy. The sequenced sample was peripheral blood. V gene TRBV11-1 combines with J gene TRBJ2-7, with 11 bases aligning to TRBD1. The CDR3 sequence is CASSRGQGGEQYF. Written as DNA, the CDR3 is TGTGCCAGCAGCCGGGGACAGGGGGGCGAGCAGTACTTC.